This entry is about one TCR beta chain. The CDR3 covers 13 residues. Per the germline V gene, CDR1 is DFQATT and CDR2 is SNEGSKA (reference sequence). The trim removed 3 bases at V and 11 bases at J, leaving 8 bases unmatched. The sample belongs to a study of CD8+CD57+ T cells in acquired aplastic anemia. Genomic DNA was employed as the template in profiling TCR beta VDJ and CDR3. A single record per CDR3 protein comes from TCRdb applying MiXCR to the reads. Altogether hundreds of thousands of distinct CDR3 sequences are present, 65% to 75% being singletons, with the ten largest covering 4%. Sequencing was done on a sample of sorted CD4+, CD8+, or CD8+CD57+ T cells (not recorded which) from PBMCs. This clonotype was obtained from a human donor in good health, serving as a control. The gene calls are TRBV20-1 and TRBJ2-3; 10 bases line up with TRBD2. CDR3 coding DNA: TGCAGTGCTAGGGCGAGCGGGGGGGCCGGGCAGTATTTT. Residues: CSARASGGAGQYF.